The 21 T cell receptor beta chains below come from one sample, sequenced in a study of blood T cells in healthy people across ages. PCR was performed a second time for 7 to 11 cycles using a sample-barcoded 5' primer and a J-beta primer mix. MiXCR, run by TCRdb on the 5' RACE reads, gives a single entry per CDR3 protein. In the table there are hundreds of thousands of distinct CDR3 sequences, less than 45% of which are singletons. Material: blood. Every receptor here comes from a man older than 75 in good health.

The CDR3 region is CASSFPGSRYEQYF. CDR3 nucleotides: TGTGCCAGCAGTTTCCCAGGGAGTCGGTACGAGCAGTACTTC. This chain uses TRBV28 with TRBJ2-5, with D possibly being TRBD1 or TRBD2 (5 bases each). TRBJ2-7 explains the end of the DNA better; the J call may be wrong. The CDR3 is 14 residues long. Germline V gene lookup returns CDR1 MDHEN and CDR2 SYDVKM.

The J gene is TRBJ1-3, the V gene TRBV9; D gene ambiguous. Germline values: CDR1 SGDLS, CDR2 YYNGEE. V gave up 6 bases and J gave up 4 bases, with 14 bases separating them. The CDR3 length is 14 residues. CDR3 nucleotide sequence: TGTGCCAGCACCCCGGAGCACTCGGGAAACACCATATATTTT. Translated: CASTPEHSGNTIYF.

This clonotype was observed many times. The chain links TRBV20-1 to TRBJ2-2; 9 nucleotides align to TRBD2. V lost 3 bases to trimming and J lost 3 bases; unmatched junction nucleotides: 11. CDR1 is DFQATT, CDR2 SNEGSKA, per germline (reference sequence). The CDR3 contains 17 residues. CDR3 nucleotide sequence: TGCAGTGCTAGGCGGCCTAGCGGGGTCCGAGACACCGGGGAGCTGTTTTTT. Amino acids: CSARRPSGVRDTGELFF.

This clonotype was seen only a few times. This CDR3 is CATGPTGNEQFF. For the CDR3, the DNA is TGTGCCACCGGACCAACGGGCAATGAGCAGTTCTTC. The chain couples TRBV4-2 to TRBJ2-1; D is unclear. Per germline, CDR1 LGHNA and CDR2 YNFKEQ. V was pared by 10 bases and J by 6 bases, with 13 bases between. The CDR3 consists of 12 residues.

This chain joins TRBV3-1 and TRBJ2-5; D is perhaps TRBD2 (6 bases). V dropped 3 bases and J dropped 5 bases, with 16 bases sitting between them. Germline CDR1 and CDR2: LGHDT and YNNKEL (reference sequence). The CDR3 runs 15 residues. CDR3 protein: CASSQGTPGYETQYF. The CDR3 coding sequence is TGTGCCAGCAGCCAGGGGACTCCGGGGTACGAGACCCAGTACTTC.

The V call is TRBV6-2 or TRBV6-3, the J call TRBJ2-2; D is perhaps TRBD1 (6 bases). V was trimmed by 5 bases and J by 1 base, leaving 14 bases between them. The CDR3 consists of 16 residues. Germline V CDR1 and CDR2: MNHEY, SVGEGT. In nucleotides, the CDR3 is TGTGCCAGCAGTCCTTTAATGGACAGGAACACCGGGGAGCTGTTTTTT. Its protein product is CASSPLMDRNTGELFF.

The genes are TRBV29-1 and TRBJ2-1; TRBD1 aligns across 10 bases. This CDR3 has 14 residues. V was pared by 3 bases and J by 5 bases, with 4 bases of the junction left unmatched. Per germline, CDR1 SQVTM and CDR2 ANQGSEA. The CDR3 reads CSVDGTGVHNEQFF. CDR3 DNA sequence: TGCAGCGTTGATGGGACAGGGGTGCACAATGAGCAGTTCTTC.

The chain links TRBV5-1 to TRBJ1-1; 11 bases fit TRBD1. This CDR3 contains 15 residues. The germline V gene has CDR1 SGHRS and CDR2 YFSETQ. The ends lost 4 bases at V and 10 bases at J; junction bases unmatched: 12. The CDR3 loop is CASSTSGTGGLRAFF. In DNA, the CDR3 is TGCGCCAGCAGCACCTCCGGGACAGGGGGTCTAAGAGCTTTCTTT.

The count of this clonotype is one. J is TRBJ2-3 and V is TRBV6-1; no firm D call. Between the trimmed V and J ends, which lost 6 bases and 4 bases, there was a span of 17 bases. Looked up from germline, CDR1 is MNHNS and CDR2 is SASEGT. This CDR3 region has 15 residues. The CDR3: CASSWAVGKADTQYF. In DNA form, the CDR3 reads TGTGCCAGCAGCTGGGCCGTAGGAAAGGCAGATACGCAGTATTTT.

The chain is built from TRBV4-3 and TRBJ2-2; no definite D call. The CDR3 totals 12 residues. In germline, CDR1 is LGHNA, CDR2 YSLEER. V lost 3 bases to trimming and J lost 7 bases, with 6 bases between them. The CDR3 loop reads CASSHKGGELFF. CDR3 in DNA: TGCGCCAGCAGCCATAAAGGCGGGGAGCTGTTTTTT.

V is TRBV29-1 and J is TRBJ2-5; 9 bases are shared with TRBD2. This CDR3 comprises 16 residues. CDR1 and CDR2 (germline): SQVTM, ANQGSEA. Unmatched junction bases numbered 16, after V lost 0 bases and J lost 11 bases. CDR3: CSVEDSSSGRLDEQYF. The CDR3 nucleotides read TGCAGCGTTGAAGACTCGAGCAGCGGGAGGTTAGATGAGCAGTACTTC.

This clonotype appeared once. This chain joins TRBV6-5 and TRBJ2-5, with TRBD2 as a possible D gene (6 bases). This CDR3 contains 14 residues. The germline gives CDR1 MNHEY, CDR2 SVGAGI. V was clipped by 2 bases and J by 11 bases, with 18 bases between them. The DNA of the CDR3 is TGTGCCAGCAGTTACGGGAGGACAAGGGGTGAGCAGTACTTC. Translated: CASSYGRTRGEQYF.

This clonotype has a count of ten or more. V and J are TRBV6-2 or TRBV6-3 and TRBJ2-4, with unresolved D. Germline loops: CDR1 MNHEY, CDR2 SVGEGT. With 10 bases removed from V and 7 bases from J, the gap between germline ends came to 2 bases. The CDR3 runs 8 residues. CDR3 coding DNA: TGTGCCACCAACATTCAGTACTTC. Its protein is CATNIQYF.

V gene TRBV15 combines with J gene TRBJ1-3; D possibly corresponds to TRBD1 (5 bases). Germline assignment: CDR1 LNHNV and CDR2 YYDKDF (reference sequence). This CDR3 has 15 amino acids. V dropped 4 bases and J dropped 2 bases, with 12 bases sitting between them. CDR3 sequence (DNA): TGTGCCACCAGCATCGATCGGGGGACTGGAAACACCATATATTTT. It encodes CATSIDRGTGNTIYF.

The J gene is TRBJ2-7, the V gene TRBV30; tentatively, D is TRBD1 or TRBD2 (6 bases each). Judging by the DNA end, TRBJ2-5 fits better; the J call may be wrong. The CDR3 is 15 residues long. Germline CDR1 reads GTSNPN; CDR2 reads SVGIG (reference sequence). The CDR3 is CAWNPGDTRLGTQYF. As DNA, the CDR3 is TGTGCCTGGAATCCGGGGGACACCAGGTTGGGGACCCAGTACTTC.

This clonotype was seen a handful of times. The chain recombines TRBV6-6 with TRBJ2-3; TRBD2 might be the D (6 bases). Germline CDR1 is MNHNY and CDR2 is SVGAGI (reference sequence). Trimming removed 10 bases at V and 4 bases at J, with 12 bases between. This CDR3 comprises 12 residues. CDR3 protein: CATHPGADTQYF. In DNA form, the CDR3 reads TGTGCCACCCACCCGGGGGCAGATACGCAGTATTTT.

V and J are TRBV20-1 and TRBJ1-5; possibly TRBD1 for D (5 bases). The CDR3 is made up of 17 amino acids. CDR1 is DFQATT and CDR2 is SNEGSKA in the germline V gene (reference sequence). Trimming cost V 5 bases and J 0 bases, with 20 bases left between them. The CDR3 here is CSAPEGAGRASNQPQHF. The CDR3 coding sequence is TGCAGTGCTCCAGAGGGCGCGGGGCGGGCTAGCAATCAGCCCCAGCATTTT.

The chain uses TRBV7-2 and TRBJ2-2, with TRBD2 matching over 7 bases. Germline V lookup: CDR1 SGHTA, CDR2 FQGNSA. The CDR3 is 16 residues long. With V trimmed by 4 bases and J by 0 bases, 5 bases remained unmatched. The CDR3 here is CASSSYGGANTGELFF. As DNA, the CDR3 is TGTGCCAGCAGCTCTTATGGGGGGGCGAACACCGGGGAGCTGTTTTTT.

The V gene is TRBV28, the J gene TRBJ1-2, with D unclear. This CDR3 has 13 residues. Trimming removed 4 bases at V and 7 bases at J, with 13 bases between. Germline CDR1 and CDR2: MDHEN and SYDVKM. CDR3 coding DNA: TGTGCCAGCAGTTCGGTTAATGGAGCTGGCTACACCTTC. Encoded protein: CASSSVNGAGYTF.

The J gene is TRBJ2-5, the V gene TRBV20-1; TRBD2 might be the D (5 bases). This CDR3 has 13 amino acids. V lost 4 bases to trimming and J lost 0 bases, with 9 bases between them. Germline loops: CDR1 DFQATT, CDR2 SNEGSKA (reference sequence). The CDR3 nucleotides read TGCAGTGCTATTTCGGGAAACCAAGAGACCCAGTACTTC. Protein sequence: CSAISGNQETQYF.

J is TRBJ1-5 and V is TRBV28, with D perhaps TRBD1 (5 bases). Per germline, CDR1 MDHEN and CDR2 SYDVKM. The CDR3 runs to 13 residues. V dropped 9 bases and J dropped 5 bases, with 14 bases sitting between them. The CDR3 region is CASYGRGHQPQHF. CDR3 nucleotides: TGTGCCAGTTATGGGCGGGGCCATCAGCCCCAGCATTTT.